The rows below give T cell receptor beta chains drawn from one sample of a study of CD8+ T cells in alopecia areata. This table comes from immunoSEQ multiplex PCR, and its TCRdb copy is limited to in-frame clones, with some not included. The sample lists around 250,000 clones; roughly two thirds were seen once. Sequencing used CD4+ T cells sorted from blood, obtained at week 0. The receptors stem from a human donor with alopecia areata. Each CDR3 is given with its conserved first and last residue. The order of the fields is clone size, V gene, J gene, D gene, CDR3 protein, CDR3 DNA. A D gene is named only where the DNA matches it firmly. Not every row has a clone size; where given, it reads once, few, many or a size class.

>-|TRBV5-6|TRBJ2-5|-
CASSLELGRQETQYF
TGTGCCAGCAGCTTGGAGTTGGGTAGACAAGAGACCCAGTACTTC
>-|TRBV7-3|TRBJ2-2|-
CASSFGPIETGELFF
TGTGCCAGCAGCTTTGGACCGATTGAAACCGGGGAGCTGTTTTTT
>once|TRBV4-3|TRBJ2-6|TRBD1
CASSHFRTGVAGANVLTF
TGCGCCAGCAGCCACTTCAGGACAGGGGTGGCTGGGGCCAACGTCCTGACTTTC
>-|TRBV7-9|TRBJ2-7|TRBD2
CASSGLLAGPYEQYF
TGTGCCAGCAGCGGACTACTAGCGGGGCCCTACGAGCAGTACTTC
>once|TRBV7-3|TRBJ2-7|TRBD1
CASSPQGAGYEQYF
TGTGCCAGCAGCCCCCAGGGGGCCGGCTACGAGCAGTACTTC
>-|TRBV7-2|TRBJ2-1|TRBD1
CASSLGDRDRNEQFF
TGTGCCAGCAGCTTAGGGGACAGGGATAGGAATGAGCAGTTCTTC
>few|TRBV29-1|TRBJ2-1|TRBD2
CSAWALAGGPLAGEQFF
TGCAGCGCCTGGGCACTAGCGGGGGGCCCTCTCGCGGGAGAGCAGTTCTTC
>few|TRBV7-9|TRBJ1-3|TRBD1
CASSDSNRGWEGNTIYF
TGTGCCAGCAGCGACTCGAACAGGGGGTGGGAAGGAAACACCATATATTTT
>-|TRBV15|TRBJ1-5|-
CATSRVRDSNQPQHF
TGTGCCACCAGCAGAGTCCGGGATAGCAATCAGCCCCAGCATTTT
>many|TRBV19|TRBJ2-7|-
CASSTAGQPYEQYF
TGTGCCAGTAGTACCGCGGGCCAACCGTATGAGCAGTACTTC
>-|TRBV10-3|TRBJ2-4|TRBD1
CAIRPSQGQNIQYF
TGTGCCATCAGACCATCACAGGGGCAAAACATTCAGTACTTC
>-|TRBV6-5|TRBJ1-4|TRBD1
CASRSTGIGEKLFF
TGTGCCAGCAGATCGACAGGGATAGGGGAAAAACTGTTTTTT
>-|TRBV2|TRBJ1-6|-
CASSELGVRNSPLHF
TGTGCCAGCAGTGAACTAGGGGTCAGGAATTCACCCCTCCACTTT
>-|TRBV7-3|TRBJ2-3|TRBD1
CASSPRDRGRRDADTQYF
TGTGCCAGCAGCCCGAGGGACAGGGGGCGCAGGGATGCAGATACGCAGTATTTT
>-|TRBV7-9|TRBJ2-5|-
CASISLQETQYF
TGTGCCAGCATTAGTCTACAGGAGACCCAGTACTTC
>-|TRBV30|TRBJ2-7|TRBD1
CACTRDSSYEQYF
TGTGCCTGTACCCGGGACAGCTCCTACGAGCAGTACTTC
>-|TRBV5-1|TRBJ2-1|TRBD2
CASSRTRGSSYNEQFF
TGCGCCAGCAGCCGTACGCGGGGGAGCTCCTACAATGAGCAGTTCTTC
>-|TRBV25-1|TRBJ2-4|-
CASSEFSRFLAKNIQYF
TGTGCCAGCAGTGAATTTTCCAGGTTCCTAGCCAAAAACATTCAGTACTTC
>-|TRBV7-9|TRBJ1-2|-
CASSLATTGRSGGYTF
TGTGCCAGCAGCTTAGCGACAACAGGGAGGTCGGGAGGCTACACCTTC
>-|TRBV2|TRBJ1-5|-
CASSTSHTSNQPQHF
TGTGCCAGCAGTACTTCTCACACTAGCAATCAGCCCCAGCATTTT
>few|TRBV7-3|TRBJ2-4|-
CASSTHPGLAKNIQYF
TGTGCCAGCAGCACCCATCCGGGACTAGCCAAAAACATTCAGTACTTC
>-|TRBV7-9|TRBJ2-7|-
CASSWGGGRSEQYF
TGTGCCAGCAGCTGGGGTGGGGGCCGCTCCGAGCAGTACTTC
>-|TRBV30|TRBJ2-1|-
CASGGGHNEQFF
TGTGCCTCCGGAGGGGGGCACAATGAGCAGTTCTTC
>few|TRBV29-1|TRBJ2-2|-
CSVEGARTGELFF
TGCAGCGTTGAGGGGGCGAGGACCGGGGAGCTGTTTTTT
>few|TRBV2|TRBJ2-3|TRBD1
CASGRQGTDTQYF
TGTGCCAGCGGAAGACAGGGGACAGATACGCAGTATTTT
>-|TRBV18|TRBJ1-5|TRBD1
CASSSGTGPQHF
TGTGCCAGCTCATCCGGGACAGGGCCCCAGCATTTT
>-|TRBV29-1|TRBJ2-3|TRBD2
CSVAKLAGDALHTDTQYF
TGCAGCGTTGCGAAACTAGCGGGGGATGCCCTTCACACAGATACGCAGTATTTT
>-|TRBV2|TRBJ1-2|-
CASSEQGGNYGYTF
TGTGCCAGCAGTGAACAGGGCGGCAACTATGGCTACACCTTC
>-|TRBV4-3|TRBJ2-3|-
CASSQDRLGSTDTQYF
TGCGCCAGCAGCCAGGACAGATTGGGGAGCACAGATACGCAGTATTTT
>many|TRBV6-1|TRBJ1-2|-
CATFGQQLYGYTF
TGTGCCACCTTCGGACAACAACTCTATGGCTACACCTTC
>-|TRBV30|TRBJ2-2|-
CAWSVLVAGELFF
TGTGCCTGGAGTGTACTCGTGGCCGGGGAGCTGTTTTTT
>-|TRBV5-1|TRBJ2-3|-
CASSLGLSTDTQYF
TGCGCCAGCAGCTTGGGACTTAGCACAGATACGCAGTATTTT
>-|TRBV5-1|TRBJ2-3|TRBD1
CASSFDRGLSDTQYF
TGCGCCAGCAGCTTTGACAGGGGGCTCTCAGATACGCAGTATTTT
>-|TRBV14|TRBJ2-1|-
CASSQNIQGDEQFF
TGTGCCAGCAGCCAGAATATACAGGGCGATGAGCAGTTCTTC
>-|TRBV2|TRBJ1-2|-
CASRPGMGAYGYTF
TGTGCCAGCAGACCCGGGATGGGGGCCTATGGCTACACCTTC
>few|TRBV29-1|TRBJ1-4|-
CSASRGAVDEKLFF
TGCAGCGCGAGCCGGGGAGCGGTTGATGAAAAACTGTTTTTT
>-|TRBV29-1|TRBJ2-3|-
CSVAGVRGSSTDTQYF
TGCAGCGTGGCAGGGGTTCGGGGGTCTAGCACAGATACGCAGTATTTT
>-|TRBV5-4|TRBJ2-2|-
CASSLANTGELFF
TGTGCCAGCAGCTTAGCGAACACCGGGGAGCTGTTTTTT
>-|TRBV29-1|TRBJ2-5|TRBD2
CSGGAGGRGTQYF
TGCAGCGGTGGGGCCGGGGGGAGAGGGACCCAGTACTTC
>-|TRBV5-1|TRBJ2-5|TRBD2
CASQSGGQETQYF
TGCGCCAGCCAGAGCGGGGGTCAAGAGACCCAGTACTTC
>-|TRBV5-4|TRBJ1-6|-
CASSFEGNNSPLHF
TGTGCCAGCAGCTTTGAGGGGAACAATTCACCCCTCCACTTT
>-|TRBV29-1|TRBJ1-2|-
CSVEDLPGYTF
TGCAGCGTTGAAGATCTGCCTGGCTACACCTTC
>-|TRBV30|TRBJ1-6|-
CACLRPSTPNSPLHF
TGTGCCTGTTTGCGGCCGTCGACCCCAAATTCACCCCTCCACTTT
>few|TRBV6-6|TRBJ2-1|TRBD2
CASSRGLAGGNEQFF
TGTGCCAGCAGTCGAGGACTAGCGGGTGGGAATGAGCAGTTCTTC
>-|TRBV25-1|TRBJ2-6|TRBD1
CASSPTGQGTGANVLTF
TGTGCCAGCAGTCCAACCGGACAGGGCACTGGGGCCAACGTCCTGACTTTC
>few|TRBV5-1|TRBJ1-1|-
CASSLLGFSTEAFF
TGCGCCAGCAGCTTGCTAGGGTTTTCCACTGAAGCTTTCTTT
>-|TRBV4-3|TRBJ1-6|TRBD1
CASSHGTVNSPLHF
TGCGCCAGCAGCCACGGGACAGTTAATTCACCCCTCCACTTT
>-|TRBV7-9|TRBJ1-1|-
CASSLARGGVEAFF
TGTGCCAGCAGCTTAGCGCGGGGAGGGGTTGAAGCTTTCTTT
>once|TRBV5-1|TRBJ2-7|-
CASSPGMSSYEQYF
TGCGCCAGCAGCCCAGGCATGAGCTCCTACGAGCAGTACTTC
>-|TRBV29-1|TRBJ2-5|-
CSGLMVGAGETQYF
TGCAGCGGGCTGATGGTAGGGGCGGGAGAGACCCAGTACTTC
>few|TRBV30|TRBJ1-6|TRBD1
CAWSVDWGQMSSPLHF
TGTGCCTGGAGCGTAGACTGGGGACAGATGAGTTCACCCCTCCACTTT
>-|TRBV7-3|TRBJ1-3|-
CASSRDSLSGNTIYF
TGTGCCAGCAGCCGTGACAGCCTCTCTGGAAACACCATATATTTT
>-|TRBV5-4|TRBJ1-2|-
CASSLRRVYGYTF
TGTGCCAGCAGCTTGAGGAGGGTTTATGGCTACACCTTC
>-|TRBV30|TRBJ2-1|-
CAWSVEWGSSGDNEQFF
TGTGCCTGGAGTGTAGAATGGGGGAGTAGCGGAGATAATGAGCAGTTCTTC
>-|TRBV29-1|TRBJ1-2|TRBD1
CSAGTGGSRGYTF
TGCAGCGCCGGGACAGGGGGATCAAGGGGCTACACCTTC
>-|TRBV20-1|TRBJ2-3|-
CSARLTDTQYF
TGCAGTGCTAGACTCACAGATACGCAGTATTTT
>few|TRBV2|TRBJ2-2|-
CASSEIQGTGELFF
TGTGCCAGCAGTGAAATACAGGGCACCGGGGAGCTGTTTTTT
>-|TRBV5-1|TRBJ1-1|-
CASSLTGQVLSGTEAFF
TGCGCCAGCAGCCTAACCGGGCAGGTCTTATCGGGGACTGAAGCTTTCTTT